The clone carrying this T cell receptor (beta chain) has just one count. No antigen is known for it. PCR used 60 Vbeta primers and 13 Jbeta primers. Clones were read by immunoSEQ multiplex PCR, and TCRdb kept only the in-frame ones, dropping some. The sample shows around 200,000 clones, just under 75% of them seen only once. This record comes from a study of cytomegalovirus exposure and HLA in healthy donors. General study findings and limits: Earlier analysis looked at TCR beta V segments, and most were productive about 87% or about 30% of the time. Later analysis placed DRB1 highest and HLA-C lowest in TCR association rates, which differed by HLA locus.

This receptor was taken from a man aged 25 to 40 in good health and CMV-seropositive. The sample comprised PBMCs.

The CDR3 sequence is CASSLGGVPSTDTQYF. The CDR3 nucleotides read TGTGCCAGCAGCTTAGGGGGCGTTCCAAGCACAGATACGCAGTATTTT. The chain recombines TRBV7-9 with TRBJ2-3; D is perhaps TRBD1 (5 bases). The germline V gene has CDR1 SEHNR and CDR2 FQNEAQ (reference sequence). V lost 1 base, J lost 0 bases, and 11 bases lay in between. The CDR3 is 16 amino acids.